This T cell receptor (beta chain) was documented in a study of blood T cell repertoires in COVID-19. Overall study: The analysed material was cDNA or gDNA that came from T cells, B-cell-depleted T cells, or PBMCs.

Sequencing was performed with immunoSEQ multiplex PCR; in TCRdb, only in-frame clones are kept and a portion is missing. The sample has 150,000 to 200,000 clones; about 89% are singletons. The CDR3 extends over 14 amino acids. The V gene lost 3 bases and the J gene lost 15 bases, with 22 bases spanning the gap. Per the germline V gene, CDR1 is SGHRS and CDR2 is YFSETQ. The gene calls are TRBV5-1 and TRBJ2-1; D is perhaps TRBD2 (7 bases). What was sequenced was peripheral blood. The sequence came from a man aged 70-80 years with acute or convalescent COVID-19. CDR3 residues: CASSSLLAEGGWFF. CDR3 DNA sequence: TGCGCCAGCAGCTCATTGCTAGCGGAAGGGGGGTGGTTCTTC.